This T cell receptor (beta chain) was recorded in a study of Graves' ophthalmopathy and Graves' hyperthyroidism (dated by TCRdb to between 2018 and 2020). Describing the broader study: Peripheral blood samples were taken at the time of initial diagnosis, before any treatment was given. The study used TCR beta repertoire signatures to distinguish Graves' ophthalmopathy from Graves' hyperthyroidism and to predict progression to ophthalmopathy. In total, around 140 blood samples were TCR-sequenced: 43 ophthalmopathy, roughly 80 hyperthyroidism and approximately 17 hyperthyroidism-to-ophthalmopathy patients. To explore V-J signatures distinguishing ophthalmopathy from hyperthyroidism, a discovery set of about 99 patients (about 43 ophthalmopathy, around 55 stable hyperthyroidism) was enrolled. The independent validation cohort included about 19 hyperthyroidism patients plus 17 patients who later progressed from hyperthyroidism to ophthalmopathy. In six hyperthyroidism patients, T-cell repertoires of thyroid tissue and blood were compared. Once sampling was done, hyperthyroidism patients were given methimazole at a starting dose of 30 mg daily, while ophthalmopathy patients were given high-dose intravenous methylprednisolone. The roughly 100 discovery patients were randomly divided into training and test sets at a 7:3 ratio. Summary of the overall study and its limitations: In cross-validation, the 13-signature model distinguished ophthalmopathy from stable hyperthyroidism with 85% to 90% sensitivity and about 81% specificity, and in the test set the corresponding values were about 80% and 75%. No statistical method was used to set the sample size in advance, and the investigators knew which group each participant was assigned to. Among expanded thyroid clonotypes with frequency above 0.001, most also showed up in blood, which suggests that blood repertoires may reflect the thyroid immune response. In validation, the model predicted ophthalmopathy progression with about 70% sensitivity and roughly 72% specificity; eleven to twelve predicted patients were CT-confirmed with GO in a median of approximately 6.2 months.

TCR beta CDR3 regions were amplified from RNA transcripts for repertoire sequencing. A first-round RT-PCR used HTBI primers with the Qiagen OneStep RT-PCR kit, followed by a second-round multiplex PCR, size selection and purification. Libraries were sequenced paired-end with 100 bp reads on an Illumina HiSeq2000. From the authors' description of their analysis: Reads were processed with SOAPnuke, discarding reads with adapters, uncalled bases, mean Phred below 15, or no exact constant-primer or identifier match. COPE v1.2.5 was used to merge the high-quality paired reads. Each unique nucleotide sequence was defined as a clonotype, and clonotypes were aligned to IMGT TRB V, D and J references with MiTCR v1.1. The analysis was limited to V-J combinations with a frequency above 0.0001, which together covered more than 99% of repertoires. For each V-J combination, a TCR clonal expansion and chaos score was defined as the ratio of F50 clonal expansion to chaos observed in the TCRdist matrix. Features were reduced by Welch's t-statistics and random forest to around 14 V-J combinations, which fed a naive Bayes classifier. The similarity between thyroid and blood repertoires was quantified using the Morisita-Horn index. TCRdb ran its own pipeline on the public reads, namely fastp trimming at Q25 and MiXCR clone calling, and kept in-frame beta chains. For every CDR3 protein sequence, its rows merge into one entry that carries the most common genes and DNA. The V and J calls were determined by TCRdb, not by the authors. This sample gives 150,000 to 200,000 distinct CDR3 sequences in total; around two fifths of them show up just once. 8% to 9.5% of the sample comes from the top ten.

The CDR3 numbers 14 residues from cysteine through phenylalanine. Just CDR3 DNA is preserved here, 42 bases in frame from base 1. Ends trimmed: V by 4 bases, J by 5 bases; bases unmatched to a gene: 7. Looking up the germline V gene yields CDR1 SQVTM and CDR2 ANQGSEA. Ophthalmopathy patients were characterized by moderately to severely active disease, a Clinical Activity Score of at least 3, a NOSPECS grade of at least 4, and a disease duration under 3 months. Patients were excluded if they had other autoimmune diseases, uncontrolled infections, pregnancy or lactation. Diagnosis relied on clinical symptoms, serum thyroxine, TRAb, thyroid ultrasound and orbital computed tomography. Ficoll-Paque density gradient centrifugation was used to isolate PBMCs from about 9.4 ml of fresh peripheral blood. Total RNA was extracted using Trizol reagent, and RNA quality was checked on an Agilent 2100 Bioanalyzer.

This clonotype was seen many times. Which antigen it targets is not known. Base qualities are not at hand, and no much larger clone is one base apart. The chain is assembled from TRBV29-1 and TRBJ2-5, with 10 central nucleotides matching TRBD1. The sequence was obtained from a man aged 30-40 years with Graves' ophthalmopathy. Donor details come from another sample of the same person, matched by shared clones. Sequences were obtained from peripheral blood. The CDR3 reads CSVARDRGGETQYF. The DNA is TGCAGCGTTGCCCGGGACAGGGGCGGCGAGACCCAGTACTTC. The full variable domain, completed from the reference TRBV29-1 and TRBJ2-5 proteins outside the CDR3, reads SAVISQKPSRDICQRGTSLTIQCQVDSQVTMMFWYRQQPGQSLTLIATANQGSEATYESGFVIDKFPISRPNLTFSTLTVSNMSPEDSSIYLCSVARDRGGETQYFGPGTRLLVL.